The entry that follows covers one TCR beta chain sequence. Data came from immunoSEQ multiplex PCR; TCRdb stores just in-frame clones and leaves some out. Of about 660,000 clones in the sample, over 75% were seen once. The CDR3 length is 17 residues. The V end was cut by 6 bases, the J end by 2 bases, with 19 bases between. CDR1 and CDR2 from the germline V gene are MGHRA and YSYEKL. The entry originates in a study of shared T cell receptors in the human thymus. These data also formed part of another study, on human thymus T cells. From that study: Serving as donors were healthy Finnish infants, each of whom was having open corrective surgery for congenital heart defects. It was from resections taken during corrective heart surgery that the thymus tissue came. Within thymic and blood repertoires, V and J gene usage appeared to be biased. Thymic repertoires of unrelated individuals were reported in related research to overlap highly.

V gene TRBV4-1 combines with J gene TRBJ2-2, with a weak D call TRBD2 (6 bases). Sequenced material: thymocytes. The clonotype was recovered from a boy under three years old with a congenital heart defect. The CDR3: CASSRGAGTANTGELFF. CDR3 DNA sequence: TGCGCCAGCAGTCGAGGAGCCGGGACTGCTAACACCGGGGAGCTGTTTTTT.